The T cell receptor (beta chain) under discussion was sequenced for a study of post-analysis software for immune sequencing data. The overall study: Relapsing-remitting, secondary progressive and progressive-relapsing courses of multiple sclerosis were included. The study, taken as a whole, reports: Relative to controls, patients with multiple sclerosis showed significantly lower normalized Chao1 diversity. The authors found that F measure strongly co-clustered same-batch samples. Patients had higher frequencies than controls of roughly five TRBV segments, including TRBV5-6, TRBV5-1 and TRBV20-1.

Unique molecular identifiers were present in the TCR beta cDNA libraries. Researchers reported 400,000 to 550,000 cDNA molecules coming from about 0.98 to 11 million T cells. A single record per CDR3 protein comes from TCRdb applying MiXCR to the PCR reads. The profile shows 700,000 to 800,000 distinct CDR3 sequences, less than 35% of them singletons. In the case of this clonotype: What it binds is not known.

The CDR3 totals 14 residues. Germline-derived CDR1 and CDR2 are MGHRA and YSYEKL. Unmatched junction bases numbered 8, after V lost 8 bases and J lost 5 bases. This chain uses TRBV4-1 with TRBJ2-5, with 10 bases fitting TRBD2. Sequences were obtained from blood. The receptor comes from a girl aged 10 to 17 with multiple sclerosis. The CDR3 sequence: CASRSGGAWETQYF. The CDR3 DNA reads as TGCGCCAGCCGAAGCGGGGGGGCGTGGGAGACCCAGTACTTC.